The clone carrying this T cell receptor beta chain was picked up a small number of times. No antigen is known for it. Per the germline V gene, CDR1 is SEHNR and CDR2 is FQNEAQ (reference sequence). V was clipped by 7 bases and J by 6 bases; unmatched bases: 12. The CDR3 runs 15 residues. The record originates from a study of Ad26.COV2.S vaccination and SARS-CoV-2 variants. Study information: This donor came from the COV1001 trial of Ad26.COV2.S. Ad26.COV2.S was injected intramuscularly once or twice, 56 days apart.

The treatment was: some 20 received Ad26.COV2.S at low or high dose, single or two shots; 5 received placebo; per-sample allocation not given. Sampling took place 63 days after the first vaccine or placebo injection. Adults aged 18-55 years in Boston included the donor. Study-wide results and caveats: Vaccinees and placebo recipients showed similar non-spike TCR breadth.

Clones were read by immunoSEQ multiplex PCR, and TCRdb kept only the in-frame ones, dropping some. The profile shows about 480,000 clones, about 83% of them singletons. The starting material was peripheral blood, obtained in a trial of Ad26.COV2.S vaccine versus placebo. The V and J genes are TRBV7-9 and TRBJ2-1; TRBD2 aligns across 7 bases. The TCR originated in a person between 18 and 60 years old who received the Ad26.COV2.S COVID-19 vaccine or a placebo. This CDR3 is CASMPRGGGINEQFF. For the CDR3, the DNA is TGTGCCAGCATGCCCCGTGGGGGGGGAATCAATGAGCAGTTCTTC.